This is a list of T cell receptor beta chains from one sample in a study of blood T cell repertoires in COVID-19. Some clones are missing from TCRdb's copy, which holds only in-frame ones; the method was immunoSEQ multiplex PCR. The data show roughly 80,000 clones, roughly 84% seen once. The sequenced material came from peripheral blood. The receptors were gathered from a man aged 50 to 59 with acute or convalescent COVID-19. Both conserved end residues are part of each CDR3. The D gene is left open where the match is weak. Only part of the rows carry a size: once, few, many, or a class if the clone is expanded.

d_call	j_call	clone_size	v_call	cdr3_nt	cdr3_aa
TRBD2	TRBJ2-7	.	TRBV12-5	TGTGCTAGTGCCTCTAGCGGGAGCTCCTACGAGCAGTACTTC	CASASSGSSYEQYF
.	TRBJ1-3	.	TRBV19	TGTGCCAGTAGTATAGTCTCGGGACTAGTCTCTGGAAACACCATATATTTT	CASSIVSGLVSGNTIYF
TRBD1	TRBJ1-2	once	TRBV28	TGTGCCAGCAGTACAAGGACAGGAGGACTCTATGGCTACACCTTC	CASSTRTGGLYGYTF
.	TRBJ1-6	.	TRBV12-3/TRBV12-4	TGTGCCAGCAGTCTGTCTTCACCCCTCCACTTT	CASSLSSPLHF
.	TRBJ2-7	.	TRBV5-1	TGCGCCAGCAGCTTCCACGGCTCCTACGAGCAGTACTTC	CASSFHGSYEQYF
.	TRBJ1-1	.	TRBV27	TGTGCCAGCATTGCGGGGCCGAACACTGAAGCTTTCTTT	CASIAGPNTEAFF
TRBD1	TRBJ1-4	.	TRBV27	TGTGCCAGCAGTTTAGACAGGGGATCGAAAAAACTGTTTTTT	CASSLDRGSKKLFF
TRBD1	TRBJ1-5	once	TRBV10-3	TGTGCCATCAGTCCCGGGACAGGGGGCAGTCAGCCCCAGCATTTT	CAISPGTGGSQPQHF
.	TRBJ2-7	.	TRBV4-1	TGCGCCAGCAGCCAGGTGGGGGGCGAGCAGTACTTC	CASSQVGGEQYF
TRBD1	TRBJ1-5	.	TRBV6-2/TRBV6-3	TGTGCCAGCAGTTACTCCCGGGACAGGGGATCACCATTTAATCAGCCCCAGCATTTT	CASSYSRDRGSPFNQPQHF
.	TRBJ1-6	.	TRBV7-9	TGTGCCAGCAGCCGGGGGGGTTCACCCCTCCACTTT	CASSRGGSPLHF
TRBD2	TRBJ2-1	.	TRBV27	TGTGCCAGCAGTTTAGCGGGAGCTAGGAATGAGCAGTTCTTC	CASSLAGARNEQFF
TRBD2	TRBJ2-1	.	TRBV14	TGTGCCAGCAGTCAAGGACTAGCGAGGAATGAGCAGTTCTTC	CASSQGLARNEQFF
.	TRBJ1-6	.	TRBV4-3	TGCGCCAGCAGCCAAGATTTAGGCGGTGCCTATAATTCACCCCTCCACTTT	CASSQDLGGAYNSPLHF
TRBD1	TRBJ1-1	few	TRBV7-9	TGTGCCAGCAGCCAAAAAATACAGGGGAGGACTGAAGCTTTCTTT	CASSQKIQGRTEAFF
TRBD2	TRBJ2-5	.	TRBV10-2	TGCGCCAGCAGTGAGTGGGTAGCGGGAACCCAAGAGACCCAGTACTTC	CASSEWVAGTQETQYF